These T cell receptor beta chains were read from a single sample in a study of T cell repertoires in ileal Crohn's disease. Clones were sequenced by immunoSEQ multiplex PCR, and TCRdb holds only the in-frame ones, with some missing. The data hold 25,000 to 35,000 clones, with about 81% observed a single time. The material sequenced was ileal tissue. The receptors derive from an adult with Crohn's disease. The CDR3 runs from the conserved cysteine through the conserved F or W. D genes are given only for firm matches. Clone size is shown for a subset of rows, as once, few, many or a class of expanded clone.

d_gene	j_gene	abundance	v_gene	CDR3nt	CDR3aa
NA	TRBJ2-3	few	TRBV9	TGTGCCAGCAGCGTAGTAGCTTCCGCAGATACGCAGTATTTT	CASSVVASADTQYF
TRBD2	TRBJ2-5	few	TRBV19	TGTGCCAGTAGTGGACTAGCGGACGAGGAGACCCAGTACTTC	CASSGLADEETQYF
NA	TRBJ2-3	once	TRBV2	TGTGCCAGCAGTGATTATCGCCTCGGTATGGATACGCAGTATTTT	CASSDYRLGMDTQYF
NA	TRBJ1-2	few	TRBV5-4	TGTGCCAGCAGCATGAGTTGGGAGATGACCTATGGCTACACCTTC	CASSMSWEMTYGYTF
NA	TRBJ1-2	few	TRBV6-1	TGTGCCACTAGGTTGGATGGCTACACCTTC	CATRLDGYTF
NA	TRBJ1-2	NA	TRBV5-1	TGCGCCAGCAGATCCAGCGACTATGGCTACACCTTC	CASRSSDYGYTF
NA	TRBJ2-6	NA	TRBV5-6	TGTGCCAGCACCATGACCCGGGGGAGCTCTGGGGCCAACGTCCTGACTTTC	CASTMTRGSSGANVLTF
TRBD1	TRBJ1-2	few	TRBV7-2	TGTGCCAGCAGCTCAGGACAGGGGAGACGCGGCTACACCTTC	CASSSGQGRRGYTF
NA	TRBJ1-4	once	TRBV19	TGTGCCAGTAGTATCCGTCGGGAAAAACTGTTTTTT	CASSIRREKLFF
NA	TRBJ2-3	NA	TRBV4-2	TGTGCCAGCAGCCAAGATGTGGTCCCCAGGTCTAGCACAGATACGCAGTATTTT	CASSQDVVPRSSTDTQYF
NA	TRBJ1-2	once	TRBV18	TGTGCCAGCTCCCCCCCCTGGGAGGACTATGGCTACACCTTC	CASSPPWEDYGYTF
TRBD1	TRBJ1-2	NA	TRBV19	TGTGCCAGTAGTAGAGGACAGGGGCTCTATGGCTACACCTTC	CASSRGQGLYGYTF
NA	TRBJ2-1	NA	TRBV5-1	TGCGCCAGCAGCTTGGGACTAGGGCGGAACAATGAGCAGTTCTTC	CASSLGLGRNNEQFF
TRBD1	TRBJ2-7	NA	TRBV4-3	TGCGCCAGCAGCGCCAAACAGGGGGCCTACGAGCAGTACTTC	CASSAKQGAYEQYF
NA	TRBJ1-5	NA	TRBV4-3	TGCGCCAGCAGCCAAGATCGCGGTAGCAATCAGCCCCAGCATTTT	CASSQDRGSNQPQHF
NA	TRBJ1-2	NA	TRBV9	TGTGCCAGCAGCGTAGATGAGAATCGAATATATGGCTACACCTTC	CASSVDENRIYGYTF
TRBD2	TRBJ2-3	NA	TRBV27	TGTGCCAGCAGTGCCCGGACTAGCGGGGGGGCCAGGTCACCAGATACGCAGTATTTT	CASSARTSGGARSPDTQYF
TRBD1	TRBJ2-1	NA	TRBV7-9	TGTGCCAGCAGCCCCGACAGGGGCGAGCAGTTCTTC	CASSPDRGEQFF
NA	TRBJ2-7	NA	TRBV7-2	TGTGCCAGCAGCCAGGGTTCAGCACTACGAGAGCAGTACTTC	CASSQGSALREQYF
NA	TRBJ2-1	NA	TRBV18	TGTGCCAGCTCACCACCGATTAGGGACACAGGTTACAATGAGCAGTTCTTC	CASSPPIRDTGYNEQFF
TRBD2	TRBJ2-7	few	TRBV19	TGTGCCAGTAGTACGTCAGCGGGAAAGGAGCAGTACTTC	CASSTSAGKEQYF
NA	TRBJ1-3	NA	TRBV4-2	TGTGCCAGCAGCCAATCGACTGGGGCATACTCTGGAAACACCATATATTTT	CASSQSTGAYSGNTIYF
NA	TRBJ1-1	NA	TRBV5-1	TGCGCCAGCAGCTTGGCGGGGTCCCCTGAAGCTTTCTTT	CASSLAGSPEAFF
NA	TRBJ2-5	NA	TRBV30	TGTGCCTGGAAACGAAGGGGGGGGGTAGAATCGACCCAGTACTTC	CAWKRRGGVESTQYF
NA	TRBJ1-5	once	TRBV2	TGTGCCAGCAGTGGCAGACACAATCAGCCCCAGCATTTT	CASSGRHNQPQHF
TRBD1	TRBJ1-1	NA	TRBV15	TGTGCCACCAGCAGCGGACAGGGTTGGAACACTGAAGCTTTCTTT	CATSSGQGWNTEAFF
NA	TRBJ1-3	NA	TRBV19	TGTGCCAGTAGTAAATCCATGACAAGCGGAGGGAACACCATATATTTT	CASSKSMTSGGNTIYF
NA	TRBJ2-3	NA	TRBV6-6	TGTGCCAGCAGCTCCAATTGGGGGGGCATGGATACGCAGTATTTT	CASSSNWGGMDTQYF